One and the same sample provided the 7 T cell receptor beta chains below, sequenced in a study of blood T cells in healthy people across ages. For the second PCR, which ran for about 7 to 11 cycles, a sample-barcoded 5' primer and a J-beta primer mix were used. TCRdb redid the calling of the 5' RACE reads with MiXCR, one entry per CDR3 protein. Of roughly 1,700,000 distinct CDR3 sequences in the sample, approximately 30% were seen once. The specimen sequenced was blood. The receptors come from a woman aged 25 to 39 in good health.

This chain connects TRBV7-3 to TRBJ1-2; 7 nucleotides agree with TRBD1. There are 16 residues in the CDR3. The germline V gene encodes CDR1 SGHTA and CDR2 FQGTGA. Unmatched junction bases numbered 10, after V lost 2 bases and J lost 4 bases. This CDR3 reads CASSLGSGTEIYGYTF. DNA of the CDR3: TGTGCCAGCAGCTTAGGTTCTGGGACAGAAATCTATGGCTACACCTTC.

The CDR3 here is CASSFETVSDEQYF. CDR3 coding DNA: TGTGCCAGCAGTTTCGAGACAGTTTCAGACGAGCAGTACTTC. V and J are TRBV6-6 and TRBJ2-7, with a tentative D call TRBD1 (5 bases). The germline V gene has CDR1 MNHNY and CDR2 SVGAGI (reference sequence). The CDR3 contains 14 residues. V was cut by 4 bases and J by 5 bases, with 15 bases left in between.

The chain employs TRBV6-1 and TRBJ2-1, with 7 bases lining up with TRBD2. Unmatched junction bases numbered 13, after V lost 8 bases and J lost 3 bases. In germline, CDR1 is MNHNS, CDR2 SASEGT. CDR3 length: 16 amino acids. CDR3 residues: CASLSHLAEHYNEQFF. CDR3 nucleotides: TGTGCCAGCCTTTCTCATCTAGCGGAACACTACAATGAGCAGTTCTTC.

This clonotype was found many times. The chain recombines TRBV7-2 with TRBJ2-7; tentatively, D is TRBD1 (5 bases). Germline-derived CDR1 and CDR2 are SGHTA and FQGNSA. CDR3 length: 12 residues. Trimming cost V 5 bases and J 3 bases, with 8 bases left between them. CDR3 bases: TGTGCCAGCAGCCGACAGAACTACGAGCAGTACTTC. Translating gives CASSRQNYEQYF.

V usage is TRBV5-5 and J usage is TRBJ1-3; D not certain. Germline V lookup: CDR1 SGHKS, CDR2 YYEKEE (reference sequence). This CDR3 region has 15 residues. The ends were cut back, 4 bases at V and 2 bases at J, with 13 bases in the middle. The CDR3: CASSGYPATGNTIYF. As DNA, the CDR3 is TGTGCCAGCAGCGGGTACCCGGCGACTGGAAACACCATATATTTT.

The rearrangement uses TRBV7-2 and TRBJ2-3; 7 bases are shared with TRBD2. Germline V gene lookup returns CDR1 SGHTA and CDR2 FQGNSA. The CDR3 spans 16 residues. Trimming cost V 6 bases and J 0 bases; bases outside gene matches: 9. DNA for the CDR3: TGTGCCAGCAGGAGCGGGAAGGTAGAAAGCACAGATACGCAGTATTTT. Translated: CASRSGKVESTDTQYF.

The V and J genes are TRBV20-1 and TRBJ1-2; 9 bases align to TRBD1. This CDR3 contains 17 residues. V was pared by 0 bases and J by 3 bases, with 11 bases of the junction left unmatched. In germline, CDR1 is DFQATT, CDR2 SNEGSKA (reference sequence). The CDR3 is CSARDSTYDRGYYGYTF. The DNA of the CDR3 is TGCAGTGCTAGAGACTCTACCTACGACAGGGGGTACTATGGCTACACCTTC.